This TCR beta chain was identified in a study of spatial heterogeneity in lung cancer. Concerning this clonotype itself: Its antigen is still unknown. The library was designed around alpha chains, so this beta chain is a stray read whose abundance carries little weight.

The CDR3 covers 13 residues. Germline values: CDR1 SGHTA, CDR2 FQGNSA. V gave up 5 bases and J gave up 11 bases; unmatched junction bases: 7. TCRdb analysed the 5' RACE reads with MiXCR anew, one entry per CDR3 protein. The sample includes approximately 13,000 distinct CDR3 sequences, approximately 4.8% seen only once; the top ten take almost 25%. Time point denoted: sample taken at primary tumor resection. Untreated early-stage non-small cell lung cancer patients, approximately 79 in total, were the donors. Whole RNA obtained from tumor, nontumor lung or frozen PBMC underwent sequencing without sorting. General observations from the study: Expanded intratumoral alpha and beta TCR counts tracked tumor mutation counts.

J is TRBJ1-3 and V is TRBV7-2, with 9 bases matching TRBD1. The starting material was lung tumor tissue, obtained at surgery. The sequence derives from a male donor with early-stage non-small cell lung cancer. The CDR3 nucleotides read TGTGCCAGCAGCCCCGGGACAGGGAGGCCCATATATTTT. This sequence encodes CASSPGTGRPIYF.